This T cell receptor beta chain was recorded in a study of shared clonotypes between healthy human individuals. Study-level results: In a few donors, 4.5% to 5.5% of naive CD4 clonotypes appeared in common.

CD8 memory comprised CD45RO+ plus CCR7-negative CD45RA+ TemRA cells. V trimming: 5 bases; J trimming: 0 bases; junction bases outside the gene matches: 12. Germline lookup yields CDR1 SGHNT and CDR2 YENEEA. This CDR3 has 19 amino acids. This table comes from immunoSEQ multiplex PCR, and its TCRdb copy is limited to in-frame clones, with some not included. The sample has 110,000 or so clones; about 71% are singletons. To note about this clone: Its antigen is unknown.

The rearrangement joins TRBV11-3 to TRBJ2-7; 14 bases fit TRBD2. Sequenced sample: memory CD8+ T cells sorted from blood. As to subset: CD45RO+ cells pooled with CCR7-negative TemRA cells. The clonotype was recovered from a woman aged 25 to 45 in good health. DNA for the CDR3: TGTGCCAGCAGCACCAGACTAGCGGGAGGGCCTTTCTGCTCCTACGAGCAGTACTTC. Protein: CASSTRLAGGPFCSYEQYF. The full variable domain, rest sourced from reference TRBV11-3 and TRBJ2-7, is EAGVVQSPRYKIIEKKQPVAFWCNPISGHNTLYWYLQNLGQGPELLIRYENEEAVDDSQLPKDRFSAERLKGVDSTLKIQPAELGDSAVYLCASSTRLAGGPFCSYEQYFGPGTRLTVT.